The 29 T cell receptor beta chains reported below all come from one sample, sequenced in a study of blood T cell repertoires in COVID-19. Data came from immunoSEQ multiplex PCR; TCRdb stores just in-frame clones and leaves some out. The sample lists around 270,000 clones; roughly 84% were seen once. Sequencing was done on a sample of peripheral blood. The source is a woman aged 35 to 49 who had recovered from COVID-19.

The chain is built from TRBV12-2 and TRBJ1-2; no check of the table's D call, TRBD1, against the DNA was made. TRBV12-2 is assigned pseudogene status. The CDR3 runs to 14 residues. CDR3 DNA sequence: TGTGCAAGTCGCTTGCGACAGCTCTCTTGTGGCTACACCTTC. Residues: CASRLRQLSCGYTF.

The V call is TRBV19, the J call TRBJ1-1, with 7 bases that match TRBD1. Germline V gene data show CDR1 as LNHDA and CDR2 as SQIVND (reference sequence). V lost 5 bases, J lost 1 base, and 7 bases stayed unmatched. This CDR3 contains 15 residues. CDR3 residues: CASSVQGFSNTEAFF. The CDR3 bases are TGTGCCAGTAGTGTACAGGGGTTTTCGAACACTGAAGCTTTCTTT.

V usage is TRBV5-6 and J usage is TRBJ2-7, with a possible D match to TRBD1 (6 bases). This CDR3 region has 14 residues. Looked up from germline, CDR1 is SGHDT and CDR2 is YYEEEE. Trimming took 3 bases from V and 2 from J, leaving 12 bases between them. CDR3 DNA sequence: TGTGCCAGCAGCTGGGGGCAGAGAACCTACGAGCAGTACTTC. Translated: CASSWGQRTYEQYF. Filled out from reference TRBV5-6 and TRBJ2-7, the complete variable domain reads DAGVTQSPTHLIKTRGQQVTLRCSPKSGHDTVSWYQQALGQGPQFIFQYYEEEERQRGNFPDRFSGHQFPNYSSELNVNALLLGDSALYLCASSWGQRTYEQYFGPGTRLTVT.

This clone showed up just once. The V gene is TRBV6-5, the J gene TRBJ1-2; tentative D call: TRBD1 (6 bases). CDR1 and CDR2 from the germline V gene are MNHEY and SVGAGI. Trimming pared 6 bases from V and 4 bases from J, leaving 12 bases between. CDR3 length: 13 amino acids. CDR3 residues: CASRHRALYGYTF. In DNA form, the CDR3 reads TGTGCCAGCAGACACAGGGCCCTCTATGGCTACACCTTC.

The J gene is TRBJ2-1, the V gene TRBV5-5; possible D gene TRBD2, 6 bases. This CDR3 region has 11 residues. The germline V gene has CDR1 SGHKS and CDR2 YYEKEE (reference sequence). The V end was cut by 4 bases, the J end by 10 bases, with 9 bases between. The CDR3 spells CASSPSGEQFF. In DNA, the CDR3 is TGTGCCAGCAGCCCCAGCGGGGAGCAGTTCTTC.

This chain's CDR3 is CASNQDRVYSPLHF. In DNA, the CDR3 is TGTGCCAGCAACCAGGACAGGGTATACTCACCCCTCCACTTT. The chain has TRBV2 and TRBJ1-6; the match to TRBD1 covers 8 bases. This CDR3 has 14 residues. V gave up 7 bases and J gave up 10 bases; unmatched junction bases: 9. Germline V gene sequence: CDR1 SNHLY, CDR2 FYNNEI.

The genes are TRBV2 and TRBJ2-1; TRBD1 matches 9 bases. Looked up from germline, CDR1 is SNHLY and CDR2 is FYNNEI. There are 14 residues in the CDR3. J gave up 8 bases and V 6 bases, and 8 bases lay outside the gene matches. The CDR3 region is CASSTGGVRYEQFF. The CDR3, as DNA: TGTGCCAGCAGCACAGGGGGCGTTCGCTATGAGCAGTTCTTC.

The rearrangement links TRBV6-5 to TRBJ2-1; D unclear. Germline CDR1 is MNHEY and CDR2 is SVGAGI. The CDR3 totals 14 residues. V was shortened by 0 bases and J by 5 bases, with 8 bases between the two germline ends. CDR3 in amino acids: CASSYSLSNNEQFF. CDR3 nucleotide sequence: TGTGCCAGCAGTTACTCACTCTCAAACAATGAGCAGTTCTTC.

In its sample, this clone was seen once. The chain recombines TRBV28 with TRBJ1-2; 9 bases match TRBD1. Germline CDR1 is MDHEN and CDR2 is SYDVKM. CDR3 length: 12 amino acids. With V trimmed by 7 bases and J by 5 bases, 2 bases remained unmatched. CDR3 in amino acids: CASTGQGYGYTF. The CDR3 nucleotides are TGTGCCAGCACCGGACAGGGGTATGGCTACACCTTC.

The table lists this clone with a count of one. The CDR3 spells CASSLQQGAAAFF. The CDR3 region has the DNA TGTGCCAGCAGCTTACAGCAGGGGGCCGCGGCTTTCTTT. The chain couples TRBV7-9 to TRBJ1-1, with 8 bases matching TRBD1. The CDR3 extends over 13 amino acids. V lost 2 bases and J lost 11; bases outside the gene matches: 7. Germline V lookup: CDR1 SEHNR, CDR2 FQNEAQ (reference sequence).

A word on this clone: At the DNA level, this CDR3 is encoded by other sequences in the same sample as well. V usage is TRBV12-3 or TRBV12-4 and J usage is TRBJ1-1, with TRBD1 as a possible D gene (5 bases). The CDR3 spans 13 residues. V dropped 2 bases and J dropped 4 bases, with 8 bases sitting between them. CDR3 nucleotides: TGTGCCAGCAGTTTATTAGGGGCCACTGAAGCTTTCTTT. Encoded protein: CASSLLGATEAFF.

This sequence joins TRBV18 and TRBJ2-3; D perhaps matches TRBD2 (5 bases). Between the trimmed V and J ends, which lost 3 bases and 3 bases, there was a span of 10 bases. Germline V CDR1 and CDR2: KGHSH, LQKENI. This CDR3 contains 14 residues. The CDR3 loop reads CASSPSGWTDTQYF. CDR3 nucleotides: TGTGCCAGCTCACCTTCGGGGTGGACAGATACGCAGTATTTT.

This sequence joins TRBV27 and TRBJ2-1; 9 nucleotides align to TRBD1. Germline trimming cut 6 bases from V and 3 bases from J; bases unmatched to any gene: 9. The CDR3 covers 16 residues. CDR1 is MNHEY and CDR2 is SMNVEV in the germline V gene (reference sequence). CDR3 sequence: CASRVRGTGFYNEQFF. The CDR3 DNA sequence: TGTGCCAGCAGGGTCCGGGGGACAGGGTTCTACAATGAGCAGTTCTTC.

The chain joins TRBV5-1 to TRBJ2-2, with 8 bases lining up with TRBD2. The CDR3 extends over 14 amino acids. V lost 4 bases and J lost 7; bases outside the gene matches: 6. Germline V gene lookup returns CDR1 SGHRS and CDR2 YFSETQ. The CDR3 region is CASSQGLASGELFF. The CDR3 bases are TGCGCCAGCAGCCAAGGACTAGCAAGCGGGGAGCTGTTTTTT.

This clone has only one observation. CDR3 region: CASSPTPAGGQYEQYF. The DNA for the CDR3 is TGTGCCAGCAGCCCCACTCCGGCGGGGGGGCAGTACGAGCAGTACTTC. The V and J genes are TRBV7-8 and TRBJ2-7; TRBD2 matches 9 bases. From germline, CDR1 is SGHVS and CDR2 FQNEAQ. Trimming removed 5 bases from V and 4 bases from J; junction bases left unmatched: 12. The CDR3 runs to 16 residues.

The chain recombines TRBV6-5 with TRBJ2-5; 9 bases fit TRBD1. This CDR3 has 13 residues. Germline loops: CDR1 MNHEY, CDR2 SVGAGI. Germline trimming cut 9 bases from V and 5 bases from J; bases unmatched to any gene: 7. The CDR3 DNA follows: TGTGCCAGTAATACAGGGGGCAGGGAGACCCAGTACTTC. This encodes CASNTGGRETQYF.

The chain joins TRBV19 to TRBJ1-1; D may be TRBD1 (5 bases). The V end was cut by 6 bases, the J end by 1 base, with 12 bases between. The length of the CDR3 is 14 residues. Germline V CDR1 and CDR2: LNHDA, SQIVND (reference sequence). The CDR3 spells CASRTQGRNTEAFF. The CDR3 DNA sequence: TGTGCCAGTAGAACTCAGGGTAGGAACACTGAAGCTTTCTTT.

The V gene is TRBV28, the J gene TRBJ1-2; 7 bases agree with TRBD1. There are 12 residues in the CDR3. The V gene end was trimmed by 4 bases and the J gene end by 4 bases; junction bases not matched to a gene: 0. The germline V gene encodes CDR1 MDHEN and CDR2 SYDVKM. DNA for the CDR3: TGTGCCAGCAGTTCAGGGGGCTATGGCTACACCTTC. It specifies CASSSGGYGYTF.

This chain links TRBV6-1 with TRBJ1-6, with D uncertain. Trimming pared 3 bases from V and 4 bases from J, leaving 7 bases between. The germline V gene has CDR1 MNHNS and CDR2 SASEGT. This CDR3 region has 14 residues. The CDR3 DNA is TGTGCCAGCAGTGATGGCTTTTATAATTCACCCCTCCACTTT. Translation: CASSDGFYNSPLHF.

The chain employs TRBV27 and TRBJ2-1; perhaps TRBD1 as D (6 bases). This CDR3 is built from 15 residues. Germline lookup yields CDR1 MNHEY and CDR2 SMNVEV (reference sequence). V was clipped by 5 bases and J by 8 bases, with 19 bases between them. CDR3 sequence (DNA): TGTGCCAGCAGTCCAACTCCACAGGGAAGGGATGAGCAGTTCTTC. Translation gives CASSPTPQGRDEQFF.

This chain links TRBV6-5 with TRBJ2-1; 8 bases map to TRBD2. Germline V gene sequence: CDR1 MNHEY, CDR2 SVGAGI. The CDR3 runs 15 residues. The J segment lost 8 bases and the V segment lost 5 bases, leaving 11 bases of the junction unmatched. CDR3 nucleotides: TGTGCCAGCAGTAACCTAGGCGGGGGGAGGGATGAGCAGTTCTTC. Its protein is CASSNLGGGRDEQFF.

The CDR3 DNA reads TGTGCCAGCAGCTTAGCGCTAGCGGCCACAGATACGCAGTATTTT. This gives the protein CASSLALAATDTQYF. The chain has TRBV7-9 and TRBJ2-3; 7 bases align to TRBD2. The CDR3 loop spans 15 amino acids. Losses at the gene ends were 0 bases for V and 2 bases for J; bases not matched to a gene: 2. Germline V CDR1 and CDR2: SEHNR, FQNEAQ (reference sequence). Full variable domain (rest looked up from reference TRBV7-9 and TRBJ2-3): DTGVSQNPRHKITKRGQNVTFRCDPISEHNRLYWYRQTLGQGPEFLTYFQNEAQLEKSRLLSDRFSAERPKGSFSTLEIQRTEQGDSAMYLCASSLALAATDTQYFGPGTRLTVL.

J is TRBJ2-7 and V is TRBV28, with 8 bases matching TRBD1. Per germline, CDR1 MDHEN and CDR2 SYDVKM. This CDR3 has 15 residues. J lost 1 base, V lost 5 bases, and 7 bases had no gene match. The CDR3 DNA follows: TGTGCCAGCAGTCCCGGGACAGGATATTCCTACGAGCAGTACTTC. It translates to CASSPGTGYSYEQYF.

In this sample, this clone turned up a few times. The V call is TRBV7-2, the J call TRBJ2-6; 7 nucleotides line up with TRBD1. Trimming took 3 bases from V and 3 from J; bases not matched to a gene: 2. The CDR3 length is 15 residues. Germline CDR1 and CDR2: SGHTA and FQGNSA. CDR3 region: CASSFRTGGANVLTF. CDR3 DNA sequence: TGTGCCAGCAGCTTTCGGACAGGTGGGGCCAACGTCCTGACTTTC.

This clone appeared a few times. The chain joins TRBV19 to TRBJ1-5, with unresolved D. The V gene lost 6 bases and the J gene lost 5 bases, with 14 bases spanning the gap. CDR1 and CDR2 (germline): LNHDA, SQIVND (reference sequence). The CDR3 contains 14 residues. CDR3 bases: TGTGCCAGTAGGGTGGGAGGGTACGATCAGCCCCAGCATTTT. Encoded protein: CASRVGGYDQPQHF.

The chain carries TRBV25-1 and TRBJ1-2; tentatively, D is TRBD1 (5 bases). CDR3 length equals 13 residues. CDR1 is MGHDK, CDR2 SYGVNS, per germline. The V gene lost 5 bases and the J gene lost 5 bases, with 12 bases spanning the gap. CDR3 in amino acids: CASSPSGDYGYTF. The CDR3 coding sequence is TGTGCCAGCAGTCCCTCGGGGGATTATGGCTACACCTTC.

The rearrangement uses TRBV7-9 and TRBJ1-4; 7 nucleotides agree with TRBD1. This CDR3 comprises 15 residues. Germline V lookup: CDR1 SEHNR, CDR2 FQNEAQ (reference sequence). After removal of 6 bases from V and 7 bases from J, the junction contained 11 bases not matched to a gene. CDR3 sequence reads: CASSSLQGLGEKLFF. CDR3 DNA sequence: TGTGCCAGCAGTTCTCTACAGGGGTTGGGTGAAAAACTGTTTTTT.

This clone was counted between two and nine times. This chain connects TRBV6-5 to TRBJ1-5, with 7 nucleotides matching TRBD1. V was clipped by 2 bases and J by 8 bases; unmatched bases: 9. Germline CDR1 and CDR2: MNHEY and SVGAGI. This CDR3 comprises 15 residues. The DNA for the CDR3 is TGTGCCAGCAGTTACGGGCAGGGGGGAGGAGAGCCCCAGCATTTT. Protein: CASSYGQGGGEPQHF.

CDR3 DNA sequence: TGTGCCAGCGCCCCTAGCGGGGTAAGCTCCTACAATGAGCAGTTCTTC. Translation gives CASAPSGVSSYNEQFF. The chain links TRBV9 to TRBJ2-1; 9 positions match TRBD2. The germline V gene encodes CDR1 SGDLS and CDR2 YYNGEE. V was clipped by 7 bases and J by 0 bases; unmatched bases: 8. The length of the CDR3 is 16 residues.